The next 20 T cell receptor beta chains were all read from a single sample in a study of early T cells in non-severe SARS-CoV-2 infection. TCRdb ran MiXCR on the 5' RACE reads and lists one entry per CDR3 protein. The sample lists approximately 45,000 distinct CDR3 sequences; approximately 6.1% were seen once. Sequencing was carried out using whole blood. The receptors shown here come from an adult who was a healthcare worker with PCR-confirmed SARS-CoV-2 infection or an uninfected control (not recorded which).

The chain couples TRBV5-1 to TRBJ2-5; D may match TRBD1 or TRBD2 (6 bases each). CDR1 and CDR2 (germline): SGHRS, YFSETQ. V was shortened by 1 base and J by 5 bases, with 12 bases between the two germline ends. The length of the CDR3 is 14 residues. CDR3 DNA: TGCGCCAGCAGCTTGCAGGGGAGGAAGGAGACCCAGTACTTC. This gives the protein CASSLQGRKETQYF.

The chain joins TRBV18 to TRBJ2-2; D perhaps matches TRBD2 (5 bases). Trimming took 1 base from V and 2 from J, leaving 11 bases between them. CDR1 and CDR2 from the germline V gene are KGHSH and LQKENI. The CDR3 consists of 16 residues. In nucleotides, the CDR3 is TGTGCCAGCTCACCACACCGACTACTTAACACCGGGGAGCTGTTTTTT. The encoded protein is CASSPHRLLNTGELFF.

This clonotype was seen ten or more times. The V and J genes are TRBV20-1 and TRBJ2-7, with TRBD2 matching over 10 bases. Germline assignment: CDR1 DFQATT and CDR2 SNEGSKA (reference sequence). The CDR3 loop spans 15 amino acids. Germline trimming cut 6 bases from V and 3 bases from J; bases unmatched to any gene: 11. The CDR3 is CSATLTSGDYYEQYF. For the CDR3, the DNA is TGCAGTGCCACCTTAACTAGCGGGGATTACTACGAGCAGTACTTC.

This clonotype was observed a few times. J is TRBJ1-6 and V is TRBV20-1, with D possibly being TRBD1 (5 bases). The CDR3 has 11 amino acids. Trimming pared 5 bases from V and 14 bases from J, leaving 13 bases between. Germline CDR1 is DFQATT and CDR2 is SNEGSKA (reference sequence). The CDR3 region is CSADRGGALHF. The CDR3 nucleotides read TGCAGTGCTGACCGTGGAGGGGCCCTCCACTTT.

There are many counts of this clonotype. The rearrangement uses TRBV29-1 and TRBJ2-3; D uncertain. This CDR3 region has 11 residues. CDR1 and CDR2 from the germline V gene are SQVTM and ANQGSEA. Trimming cost V 4 bases and J 6 bases, with 8 bases left between them. In DNA form, the CDR3 reads TGCAGCGTTGGACCGAAGGATACGCAGTATTTT. As protein: CSVGPKDTQYF.

This clonotype was detected ten times or more. Sequence at one end of the junction differs from germline and may be a read error. This rearrangement joins TRBV5-5 to TRBJ1-1, with D tentatively TRBD1 (6 bases). The CDR3 is 17 residues long. Germline V gives CDR1 SGHKS, CDR2 YYEKEE (reference sequence). The CDR3 is CASSLDSHQGLKTEAFF. DNA of the CDR3: TGTGCCAGCAGCTTGGATTCGCATCAGGGGCTGAAAACTGAAGCTTTCTTT.

This clonotype came up many times. The CDR3 DNA follows: TGTGCCAGCAGCGGAGCCCGGGAGAAGGGTACGAGCTCTGGGGCCAACGTCCTGACTTTC. Its protein is CASSGAREKGTSSGANVLTF. This chain links TRBV9 with TRBJ2-6; weak D call: TRBD2 (6 bases). Germline V gene data show CDR1 as SGDLS and CDR2 as YYNGEE. The CDR3 totals 20 residues. The V end was cut by 3 bases, the J end by 0 bases, with 22 bases between.

This clonotype was detected many times. The CDR3 loop reads CASSLGTSIKIYEQYF. In DNA form, the CDR3 reads TGTGCCAGCAGCTTAGGGACTAGCATAAAAATCTACGAGCAGTACTTC. J is TRBJ2-7 and V is TRBV7-8; 8 positions agree with TRBD2. In germline, CDR1 is SGHVS, CDR2 FQNEAQ. With V trimmed by 1 base and J by 3 bases, 8 bases remained unmatched. The CDR3 totals 16 residues.

This clonotype was counted ten times or more. This chain connects TRBV6-4 to TRBJ2-3; TRBD2 aligns across 7 bases. Germline CDR1 reads MRHNA; CDR2 reads SNTAGT. V shed 4 bases, J shed 1 base, and the junction held 2 bases outside the gene matches. The CDR3 extends over 14 amino acids. CDR3 sequence: CASSVRGGTDTQYF. CDR3 nucleotides: TGTGCCAGCAGTGTTCGGGGGGGCACAGATACGCAGTATTTT.

Many counts were recorded for this clonotype. This chain links TRBV3-1 with TRBJ2-3; 8 bases map to TRBD2. The junction had 1 base not matched to a gene; V was cut back by 4 bases and J by 1 base. There are 14 residues in the CDR3. From germline, CDR1 is LGHDT and CDR2 YNNKEL (reference sequence). CDR3 loop: CASSLTSGTDTQYF. The CDR3 DNA follows: TGTGCCAGCAGCCTGACTAGCGGCACAGATACGCAGTATTTT.

With respect to this clonotype: Germline and junction disagree at one end, which may indicate a read error. The gene calls are TRBV12-3 or TRBV12-4 and TRBJ2-1, with D tentatively TRBD1 or TRBD2 (5 bases each). This CDR3 has 12 residues. Written as DNA, the CDR3 is TGTGCCAGCAGCTTAGTGGGGGATGAGCAGTTCTTC. Residues: CASSLVGDEQFF.

A few counts support this clonotype. This chain uses TRBV9 with TRBJ1-5; tentative D call: TRBD1 (5 bases). V was cut by 3 bases and J by 4 bases, with 11 bases left in between. Germline V CDR1 and CDR2: SGDLS, YYNGEE. The CDR3 totals 14 residues. The CDR3 DNA sequence: TGTGCCAGCAGCGGGCCGGGACTGAATCAGCCCCAGCATTTT. This encodes CASSGPGLNQPQHF. The entire variable domain, with the rest obtained from reference TRBV9 and TRBJ1-5, is as follows: DSGVTQTPKHLITATGQRVTLRCSPRSGDLSVYWYQQSLDQGLQFLIQYYNGEERAKGNILERFSAQQFPDLHSELNLSSLELGDSALYFCASSGPGLNQPQHFGDGTRLSIL.

This rearrangement joins TRBV6-1 to TRBJ2-2; TRBD1 agrees at 8 bases. CDR1 MNHNS and CDR2 SASEGT come from the germline V gene. This CDR3 is built from 17 residues. The V segment lost 6 bases and the J segment 4 bases; nucleotides outside the gene matches: 13. Here the CDR3 reads CASRPTTGTGSTGELFF. CDR3 nucleotide sequence: TGTGCCAGCAGGCCTACCACCGGGACAGGAAGCACCGGGGAGCTGTTTTTT.

In its sample, this clonotype was seen many times. V is TRBV20-1 and J is TRBJ2-1; D call uncertain. Germline lookup yields CDR1 DFQATT and CDR2 SNEGSKA (reference sequence). The CDR3 extends over 12 amino acids. The V and J ends lost 4 bases and 8 bases respectively, with 12 bases between them. The CDR3 reads CSATLGLDEQFF. The CDR3 DNA sequence: TGCAGTGCTACCCTAGGTTTGGATGAGCAGTTCTTC.

This clonotype showed up many times. The chain links TRBV5-1 to TRBJ2-5; 7 bases are a match to TRBD2. The CDR3 length is 14 residues. V was clipped by 0 bases and J by 4 bases; unmatched bases: 3. Germline CDR1 is SGHRS and CDR2 is YFSETQ. CDR3 loop: CASSLGGGGETQYF. In DNA, the CDR3 is TGCGCCAGCAGCTTGGGCGGCGGGGGAGAGACCCAGTACTTC. The full variable domain, rest sourced from reference TRBV5-1 and TRBJ2-5, is KAGVTQTPRYLIKTRGQQVTLSCSPISGHRSVSWYQQTPGQGLQFLFEYFSETQRNKGNFPGRFSGRQFSNSRSEMNVSTLELGDSALYLCASSLGGGGETQYFGPGTRLLVL.

The V call is TRBV27, the J call TRBJ1-5; 8 bases align to TRBD1. Per germline, CDR1 MNHEY and CDR2 SMNVEV (reference sequence). Germline trimming cut 7 bases from V and 6 bases from J; bases unmatched to any gene: 8. The CDR3 sequence is 14 residues long. Written as DNA, the CDR3 is TGTGCCAGCACAGTAACAGGGGGGAGTCAGCCCCAGCATTTT. It encodes CASTVTGGSQPQHF.

This clonotype was observed many times. The chain carries TRBV11-2 and TRBJ1-2; TRBD1 matches 9 bases. V shed 5 bases and J 5 bases; nucleotides not matched to a gene: 3. The CDR3 is made up of 13 amino acids. The germline CDR1 and CDR2 sequences are SGHAT and FQNNGV. The CDR3 DNA follows: TGTGCCAGCAGCCTAGGGACAGGGTATGGCTACACCTTC. Protein product: CASSLGTGYGYTF.

The chain joins TRBV4-3 to TRBJ2-3, with no clear D. Germline CDR1 is LGHNA and CDR2 is YSLEER. V was shortened by 1 base and J by 3 bases, with 8 bases between the two germline ends. The CDR3 contains 14 residues. CDR3 loop: CASSQARTTDTQYF. The CDR3 bases are TGCGCCAGCAGCCAAGCGCGGACGACAGATACGCAGTATTTT.

This clonotype was observed many times. The chain uses TRBV10-3 and TRBJ2-7; D perhaps matches TRBD1 (5 bases). This CDR3 has 14 residues. The ends were cut back, 4 bases at V and 5 bases at J, with 15 bases in the middle. Per the germline V gene, CDR1 is ENHRY and CDR2 is SYGVKD. CDR3 nucleotides: TGTGCCATCAGTGGATCGGCAGGGTCTGACGAGCAGTACTTC. It encodes CAISGSAGSDEQYF.

The gene calls are TRBV13 and TRBJ2-3, with 12 bases identical to TRBD2. Germline V CDR1 and CDR2: PRHDT, FYEKMQ (reference sequence). The CDR3 runs 16 residues. V lost 5 bases to trimming and J lost 6 bases; unmatched junction nucleotides: 9. The CDR3 spells CASSRLAGVTLDTQYF. DNA for the CDR3: TGTGCCAGCAGCCGACTAGCGGGGGTAACCTTGGATACGCAGTATTTT. Full variable domain (missing parts from reference TRBV13 and TRBJ2-3): AAGVIQSPRHLIKEKRETATLKCYPIPRHDTVYWYQQGPGQDPQFLISFYEKMQSDKGSIPDRFSAQQFSDYHSELNMSSLELGDSALYFCASSRLAGVTLDTQYFGPGTRLTVL.